One and the same sample provided the 8 T cell receptor beta chains below, sequenced in a study of blood T cells in healthy people across ages (dated by TCRdb to between 2014 and 2016). The library was produced with 5' RACE. Instrument used: Illumina HiSeq 2500. A second PCR of about 7 to 12 cycles was run with a J-beta primer mix and a sample-barcoded 5' primer. TCRdb reran the public reads through fastp at Q25 and MiXCR, keeping productive beta chains. Under each unique CDR3 protein, matching rows form one entry showing the most common genes and DNA. The sample includes over 950,000 distinct CDR3 sequences, with under 40% observed a single time. The top ten clones comprise roughly 14% of the sample. Sequences were obtained from blood. The receptors were gathered from a man aged 18 to 35 in good health.

J is TRBJ1-5 and V is TRBV6-2 or TRBV6-3, with 9 positions matching TRBD1. V lost 1 base to trimming and J lost 0 bases; unmatched junction nucleotides: 10. The germline gives CDR1 MNHEY, CDR2 SVGEGT. The CDR3 is made up of 19 amino acids. The CDR3: CASSYYRDRDPYSNQPQHF. CDR3 nucleotides: TGTGCCAGCAGTTACTACCGGGACAGGGATCCTTATAGCAATCAGCCCCAGCATTTT.

The V and J genes are TRBV7-2 and TRBJ1-4, with a tentative D call TRBD1 (5 bases). V was pared by 2 bases and J by 9 bases, with 13 bases between. From germline, CDR1 is SGHTA and CDR2 FQGNSA. This CDR3 comprises 14 residues. The CDR3 here is CASSLTGPPQKLFF. CDR3 DNA sequence: TGTGCCAGCAGCTTAACGGGGCCTCCTCAAAAACTGTTTTTT.

About this clonotype: One end of the junction fails to match germline, which may point to a read error. The chain recombines TRBV12-3 or TRBV12-4 with TRBJ2-3; D gene ambiguous. This CDR3 region has 11 residues. The CDR3 is CASSATDVQYF. CDR3 bases: TGTGCCAGCAGTGCCACAGATGTGCAGTATTTC.

This rearrangement joins TRBV20-1 to TRBJ1-5; a weak D match, TRBD1 (5 bases). CDR3 length: 13 residues. Germline lookup yields CDR1 DFQATT and CDR2 SNEGSKA (reference sequence). Trimming removed 6 bases from V and 3 bases from J, with 12 bases in between. Here the CDR3 DNA reads TGCAGTGCCTCCGTTGGGGCCAATCAGCCCCAGCATTTT. Protein product: CSASVGANQPQHF.

This clonotype was seen repeatedly, ten times or more. The CDR3 reads CSVGQGGEQFF. In nucleotides, the CDR3 is TGCAGCGTAGGACAGGGAGGGGAGCAGTTCTTC. The chain joins TRBV29-1 to TRBJ2-1; weak D call: TRBD1 (8 bases). V lost 6 bases and J 10 bases, leaving 13 bases between the germline ends. Per germline, CDR1 SQVTM and CDR2 ANQGSEA. The CDR3 is made up of 11 amino acids.

The chain uses TRBV4-3 and TRBJ1-3, with a possible D match to TRBD1 (5 bases). The CDR3 sequence is 17 residues long. The germline V and J ends were trimmed by 1 base and 3 bases, with 16 bases remaining between them. The germline V gene encodes CDR1 LGHNA and CDR2 YSLEER. Here the CDR3 reads CASSQGYDSVIGNTIYF. CDR3 nucleotide sequence: TGCGCCAGCAGCCAAGGGTACGACAGCGTTATTGGAAACACCATATATTTT.

This clonotype has a handful of counts. The J gene is TRBJ2-3, the V gene TRBV7-3; D not resolved. Per germline, CDR1 SGHTA and CDR2 FQGTGA. V shed 3 bases and J shed 1 base, with 11 bases lying between them. This CDR3 region has 15 residues. The CDR3 sequence is CASSFGDGRTDTQYF. The CDR3 DNA is TGTGCCAGCAGCTTCGGTGACGGACGCACAGATACGCAGTATTTT.

This rearrangement joins TRBV2 to TRBJ2-7; perhaps D is TRBD1 or TRBD2 (5 bases each). V was trimmed by 3 bases and J by 3 bases, leaving 18 bases between them. Germline-derived CDR1 and CDR2 are SNHLY and FYNNEI. The CDR3 contains 16 residues. The CDR3 reads CASSDTGTVDHYEQYF. CDR3 DNA: TGTGCCAGCAGTGATACTGGGACGGTGGACCACTACGAGCAGTACTTC.